A single T cell receptor beta chain is shown here with its context. What it binds is unknown. The sample comes from a study of T-cell memory formation after mild COVID-19. Looking at the study overall: Most TCR clusters belonged to a single donor. Study results and limitations: Cross-reactive memory apparently joined, as some responding clones appeared in pre-infection memory.

CDR1 MNHEY and CDR2 SVGAGI come from the germline V gene. V was shortened by 5 bases and J by 4 bases, with 14 bases between the two germline ends. The CDR3 extends over 15 amino acids. The 5'RACE method, run with constant-segment primers, produced TCR alpha and TCR beta cDNA libraries (carrying sample barcodes and UMIs). TCRdb reanalysed the 5' RACE reads using MiXCR and keeps one entry per CDR3 protein. Among about 470,000 distinct CDR3 sequences listed, 18% were seen once. The sequenced material came from PBMCs or a T cell subset sorted from them (not recorded which). This sequence originates from an adult woman who had mild COVID-19 (a few samples of this study predate the infection). Cell type and time point are not known. The rearrangement uses TRBV6-5 and TRBJ1-4, with a tentative D call TRBD1 (6 bases). CDR3 coding DNA: TGTGCCAGCAGTCTTTCAGGGGCACGTAATGAAAAACTGTTTTTT. Its translation: CASSLSGARNEKLFF.